Listed here are 20 T cell receptor beta chains from one sample, sequenced in a study of identical twins. One entry per CDR3 protein results from TCRdb running MiXCR on the 5' RACE reads. The top ten hold about 12% of the sample, which has roughly 720,000 distinct CDR3 sequences, 15% to 20% seen once. The same specimen was also included in a second study, on T cells expressing NK-cell markers.

Sequences were obtained from PBMCs. The receptors here all came from a woman aged 18-30 years in good health.

The chain couples TRBV15 to TRBJ2-1, with a tentative D call TRBD2 (6 bases). CDR3 size: 17 residues. The V end lost 3 bases, the J end lost 6 bases, and 21 bases lay between the germline ends. The germline V gene encodes CDR1 LNHNV and CDR2 YYDKDF (reference sequence). The CDR3 region has the DNA TGTGCCACCAGCAGTCCTATGGAGGGTCTCCACCGCAATGAGCAGTTCTTC. Translated, it gives CATSSPMEGLHRNEQFF.

This clonotype is categorized as medium-sized (0.01 to 0.1%). The J gene is TRBJ1-1, the V gene TRBV5-6; D perhaps matches TRBD1 (5 bases). This CDR3 region has 13 residues. CDR1 SGHDT and CDR2 YYEEEE come from the germline V gene. The germline V and J ends were trimmed by 10 bases and 2 bases, with 15 bases remaining between them. The CDR3 nucleotides read TGTGCCGGGGGGACCGTCGACAACACTGAAGCTTTCTTT. Translated, it gives CAGGTVDNTEAFF.

V gene TRBV11-1 combines with J gene TRBJ2-5; D possibly matches TRBD1 or TRBD2 (7 bases each). This CDR3 has 18 amino acids. V lost 2 bases and J 0 bases, leaving 19 bases between the germline ends. Germline values: CDR1 SGHAT, CDR2 FQDESV (reference sequence). This CDR3 is CASSLLGSGGQYQETQYF. CDR3 in DNA: TGTGCCAGCAGCTTACTCGGGTCGGGGGGACAGTACCAAGAGACCCAGTACTTC.

The V gene is TRBV20-1, the J gene TRBJ1-5, with a tentative D call TRBD1 (5 bases). Germline V CDR1 and CDR2: DFQATT, SNEGSKA (reference sequence). V lost 8 bases to trimming and J lost 3 bases, with 11 bases between them. This CDR3 has 12 residues. The CDR3 coding sequence is TGCAGTACTTACAGGCCCAATCAGCCCCAGCATTTT. It specifies CSTYRPNQPQHF.

The gene calls are TRBV10-3 and TRBJ2-5; tentative D call: TRBD1 (6 bases). The CDR3 is made up of 13 amino acids. The germline V gene has CDR1 ENHRY and CDR2 SYGVKD. Trimming shortened V by 7 bases and J by 2 bases, and 11 bases separated the two germline ends. In DNA form, the CDR3 reads TGTGCCATCACTTCGGACAGACAAGAGACCCAGTACTTC. This sequence encodes CAITSDRQETQYF.

This clonotype was counted only a few times. This chain uses TRBV6-1 with TRBJ2-1; 7 bases agree with TRBD2. J gave up 2 bases and V 6 bases, and 10 bases lay outside the gene matches. Germline V gene data show CDR1 as MNHNS and CDR2 as SASEGT. This CDR3 spans 16 amino acids. The CDR3 protein is CASSPGGGSTYNEQFF. CDR3 nucleotide sequence: TGTGCCAGCAGCCCCGGTGGCGGGAGTACCTACAATGAGCAGTTCTTC.

This clonotype was counted at least ten times. This chain links TRBV12-3 or TRBV12-4 with TRBJ1-1; D gene ambiguous. Trimming removed 3 bases from V and 1 base from J, with 6 bases in between. The CDR3 covers 13 residues. CDR3 in DNA: TGTGCCAGCAGTTTTATGGGGAACACTGAAGCTTTCTTT. Translated: CASSFMGNTEAFF.

V is TRBV5-5 and J is TRBJ2-5; possibly TRBD2 for D (6 bases). There are 15 residues in the CDR3. Germline lookup yields CDR1 SGHKS and CDR2 YYEKEE (reference sequence). V shed 7 bases and J shed 1 base, with 17 bases lying between them. This CDR3 is CASERLGVSQETQYF. The CDR3, as DNA: TGTGCCAGCGAGAGACTAGGGGTCAGCCAAGAGACCCAGTACTTC.

The chain has TRBV24-1 and TRBJ2-3; 7 bases line up with TRBD2. Germline CDR1 KGHDR, CDR2 SFDVKD. CDR3 size: 15 residues. V gave up 6 bases and J gave up 4 bases; unmatched junction bases: 9. CDR3 residues: CATSSAGENADTQYF. The CDR3 DNA reads TGTGCCACCAGTAGTGCGGGGGAGAATGCAGATACGCAGTATTTT.

V is TRBV5-1 and J is TRBJ2-3; no reliable D call. There are 14 residues in the CDR3. Trimming removed 7 bases at V and 0 bases at J, with 12 bases between. The germline CDR1 and CDR2 sequences are SGHRS and YFSETQ. As DNA, the CDR3 is TGCGCCAGCGGATCGGCAACTAGCACAGATACGCAGTATTTT. It is translated as CASGSATSTDTQYF.

The chain carries TRBV4-3 and TRBJ1-4; D ambiguous. Germline V gene data show CDR1 as LGHNA and CDR2 as YSLEER. The CDR3 is 14 amino acids. V lost 1 base and J 9 bases, leaving 12 bases between the germline ends. CDR3 coding DNA: TGCGCCAGCAGCCAAGGGACTCCACGGCAAAAACTGTTTTTT. Protein: CASSQGTPRQKLFF.

This clonotype was seen a handful of times. V is TRBV5-6 and J is TRBJ1-5; 9 bases are shared with TRBD1. CDR3 length equals 14 residues. Germline assignment: CDR1 SGHDT and CDR2 YYEEEE. V lost 2 bases, J lost 8 bases, and 5 bases stayed unmatched. Here the CDR3 reads CASSFTGGREPQHF. CDR3 DNA sequence: TGTGCCAGCAGCTTTACAGGGGGCCGGGAGCCCCAGCATTTT.

In its sample, this clonotype was seen a few times. The rearrangement joins TRBV4-2 to TRBJ2-1; TRBD2 agrees at 14 bases. The CDR3 runs 16 residues. Germline values: CDR1 LGHNA, CDR2 YNFKEQ. Losses at the gene ends were 1 base for V and 8 bases for J; bases not matched to a gene: 4. For the CDR3, the DNA is TGTGCCAGCAGCCAAGCGACTAGCGGGGGGGCAGATGAGCAGTTCTTC. It codes for CASSQATSGGADEQFF.

The chain uses TRBV3-1 and TRBJ1-2; D remains unclear. Trimming removed 2 bases from V and 12 bases from J, with 19 bases in between. The V gene's germline CDR1 is LGHDT and CDR2 YNNKEL (reference sequence). The length of the CDR3 is 14 residues. CDR3 sequence reads: CASSQRSGPRSHTF. For the CDR3, the DNA is TGTGCCAGCAGCCAAAGGTCTGGTCCGAGGAGTCACACCTTC. Full variable domain (missing parts from reference TRBV3-1 and TRBJ1-2): DTAVSQTPKYLVTQMGNDKSIKCEQNLGHDTMYWYKQDSKKFLKIMFSYNNKELIINETVPNRFSPKSPDKAHLNLHINSLELGDSAVYFCASSQRSGPRSHTFGSGTRLTVV.

The table lists this clonotype with a few counts. This chain uses TRBV11-2 with TRBJ2-1; 8 bases map to TRBD1. The V gene end was trimmed by 4 bases and the J gene end by 1 base; junction bases not matched to a gene: 12. The length of the CDR3 is 18 residues. Germline V lookup: CDR1 SGHAT, CDR2 FQNNGV. The chain's CDR3 is CASSSPGDRGRSYNEQFF. As DNA, the CDR3 is TGTGCCAGCAGCTCACCAGGCGACAGGGGTAGGTCCTACAATGAGCAGTTCTTC.

This clonotype was observed a few times. V and J are TRBV25-1 and TRBJ2-5; 7 bases match TRBD1. Germline CDR1 reads MGHDK; CDR2 reads SYGVNS. CDR3 length: 15 amino acids. The V segment lost 3 bases and the J segment 6 bases; nucleotides outside the gene matches: 10. CDR3 DNA: TGTGCCAGCAGTGACCTGACAGGGTCGGTACAGACCCAGTACTTC. It codes for CASSDLTGSVQTQYF.

V and J are TRBV20-1 and TRBJ2-1; 9 nucleotides agree with TRBD1. Germline lookup yields CDR1 DFQATT and CDR2 SNEGSKA (reference sequence). This CDR3 comprises 13 residues. J lost 7 bases, V lost 5 bases, and 6 bases had no gene match. CDR3 DNA sequence: TGCAGTGCTGACGGGACAGGGAAGAATGAGCAGTTCTTC. This translates into CSADGTGKNEQFF.

The chain has TRBV23-1 and TRBJ1-1; D not certain. TRBV23-1 is noted as an ORF with a role that remains uncertain. V shed 0 bases and J shed 1 base, with 9 bases lying between them. CDR3 size: 15 residues. The CDR3 DNA reads as TGCGCCAGCAGTCAATCCGTCAGCCCGAACACTGAAGCTTTCTTT. Protein sequence: CASSQSVSPNTEAFF.

This clonotype has a count of ten or more. The V and J genes are TRBV20-1 and TRBJ2-1, with D tentatively TRBD1 or TRBD2 (5 bases each). V gave up 3 bases and J gave up 2 bases, with 20 bases separating them. Per germline, CDR1 DFQATT and CDR2 SNEGSKA (reference sequence). There are 17 residues in the CDR3. The CDR3 sequence is CSARETSWGNAYNEQFF. The CDR3 nucleotides read TGCAGTGCTAGGGAAACCTCTTGGGGGAACGCCTACAATGAGCAGTTCTTC.

This chain connects TRBV5-1 to TRBJ2-1; TRBD2 matches at 8 bases. Per germline, CDR1 SGHRS and CDR2 YFSETQ. J lost 5 bases, V lost 5 bases, and 9 bases had no gene match. This CDR3 region has 15 residues. The CDR3 protein is CASSSNPGGDNEQFF. DNA for the CDR3: TGCGCCAGCAGTTCCAACCCCGGGGGGGACAATGAGCAGTTCTTC.